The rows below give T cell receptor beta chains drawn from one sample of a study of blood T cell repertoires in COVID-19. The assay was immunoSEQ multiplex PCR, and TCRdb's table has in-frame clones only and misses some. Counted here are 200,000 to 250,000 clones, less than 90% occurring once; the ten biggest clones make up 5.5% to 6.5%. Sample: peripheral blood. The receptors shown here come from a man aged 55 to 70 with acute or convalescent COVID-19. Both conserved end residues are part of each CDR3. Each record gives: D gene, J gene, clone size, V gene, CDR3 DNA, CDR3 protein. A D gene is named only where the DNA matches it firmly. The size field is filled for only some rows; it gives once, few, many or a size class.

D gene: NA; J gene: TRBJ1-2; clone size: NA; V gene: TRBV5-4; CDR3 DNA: TGTGCCAGCAGCTCTATACAGGGTTTGAGCTATGGCTACACCTTC; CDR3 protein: CASSSIQGLSYGYTF
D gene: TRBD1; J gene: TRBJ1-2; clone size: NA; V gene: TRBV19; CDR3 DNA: TGTGCCAGTAGACGCGACAGGGAGCATGGCTACACCTTC; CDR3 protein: CASRRDREHGYTF
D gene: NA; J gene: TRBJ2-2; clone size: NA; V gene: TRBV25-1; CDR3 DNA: TGTGCCAGCACCCAAGACGGGGCCGGGGAGCTGTTTTTT; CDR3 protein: CASTQDGAGELFF
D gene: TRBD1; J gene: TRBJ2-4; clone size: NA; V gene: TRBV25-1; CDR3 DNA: TGTGCCAGCAGAGGGACAGGGGAAAACATTCAGTACTTC; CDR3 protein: CASRGTGENIQYF
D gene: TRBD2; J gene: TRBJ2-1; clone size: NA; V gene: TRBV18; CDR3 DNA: TGTGCCAGCTCACCCCGACTAGCGGAGGGCTACAATGAGCAGTTCTTC; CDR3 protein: CASSPRLAEGYNEQFF
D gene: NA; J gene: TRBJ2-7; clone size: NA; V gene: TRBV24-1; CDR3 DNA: TGTGCCACCAGTGGATCGTCGATCATAACTTACGAGCAGTACTTC; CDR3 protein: CATSGSSIITYEQYF
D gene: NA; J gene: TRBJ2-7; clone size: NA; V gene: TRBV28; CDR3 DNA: TGTGCTTATGGACTCCCGCCCCACGAGCAGTACTTC; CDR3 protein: CAYGLPPHEQYF
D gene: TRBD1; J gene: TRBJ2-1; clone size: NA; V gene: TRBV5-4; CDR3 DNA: TGTGCCAGCAGCTCGGGGACGGACAGGCTACGTGAGCAGTTCTTC; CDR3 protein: CASSSGTDRLREQFF
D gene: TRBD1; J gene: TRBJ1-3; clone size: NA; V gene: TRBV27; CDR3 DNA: TGTGCCAGCAGTTTCAGACCGGGACAGGGAGCCGGAAACACCATATATTTT; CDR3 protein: CASSFRPGQGAGNTIYF
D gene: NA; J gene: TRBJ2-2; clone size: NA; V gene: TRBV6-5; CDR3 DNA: TGTGCCTCCTCCCGGGACATAGGGACCGGGGAGCTGTTTTTT; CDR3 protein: CASSRDIGTGELFF
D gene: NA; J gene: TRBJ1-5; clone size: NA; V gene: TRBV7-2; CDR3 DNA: TGTGCCAGCAGCTTAACTATGAGCAATCAGCCCCAGCATTTT; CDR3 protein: CASSLTMSNQPQHF
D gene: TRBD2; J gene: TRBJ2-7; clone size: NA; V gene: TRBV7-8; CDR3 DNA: TGTGCCAGCAGTTTAAGGCGGGAGGCATCTGGCGAGCAGTACTTC; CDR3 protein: CASSLRREASGEQYF
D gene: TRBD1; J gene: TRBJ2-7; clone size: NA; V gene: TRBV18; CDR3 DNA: TGTGCCAGCTCACCACTTACAGGGGAGAACGAGCAGTACTTC; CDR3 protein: CASSPLTGENEQYF
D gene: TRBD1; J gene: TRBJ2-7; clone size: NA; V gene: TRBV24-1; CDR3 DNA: TGTGCCACCAGTGCCCTGACAGGGGGCGAGCAGTACTTC; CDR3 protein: CATSALTGGEQYF
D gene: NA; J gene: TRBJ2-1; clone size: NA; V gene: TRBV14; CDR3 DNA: TGTGCCAGCAGCCAAGCTCGGAATGAGCAGTTCTTC; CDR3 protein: CASSQARNEQFF
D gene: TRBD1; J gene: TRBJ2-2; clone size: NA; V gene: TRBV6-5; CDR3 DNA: TGTGCCAGCCGAAGGACAGGCCTCAACACCGGGGAGCTGTTTTTT; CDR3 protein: CASRRTGLNTGELFF
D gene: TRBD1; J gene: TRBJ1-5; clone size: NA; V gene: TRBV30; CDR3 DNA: TGTGCCTGGAGTCCTCACAGGGGGCCTCGGGGTCAGCCCCAGCATTTT; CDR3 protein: CAWSPHRGPRGQPQHF
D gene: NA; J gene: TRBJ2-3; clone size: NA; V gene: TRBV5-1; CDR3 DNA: TGCGCCAGCAGCTCACCACAGGGATATACGCAGTATTTT; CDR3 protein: CASSSPQGYTQYF
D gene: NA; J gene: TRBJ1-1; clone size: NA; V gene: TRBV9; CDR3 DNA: TGTGCCAGCAGCGTAGGTACGACAGCGAACACTGAAGCTTTCTTT; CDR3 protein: CASSVGTTANTEAFF
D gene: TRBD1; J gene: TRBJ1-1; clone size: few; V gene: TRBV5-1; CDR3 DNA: TGCGCCAGCAGCTCGGACAGGGTGGTCACTGAAGCTTTCTTT; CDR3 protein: CASSSDRVVTEAFF
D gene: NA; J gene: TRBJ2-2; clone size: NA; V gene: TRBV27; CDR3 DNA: TGTGCCAGCAGTTACGGGGGTGGAAGGCACACCGGGGAGCTGTTTTTT; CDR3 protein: CASSYGGGRHTGELFF
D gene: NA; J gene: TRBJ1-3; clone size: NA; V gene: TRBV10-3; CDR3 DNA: TGTGCCATCACCCCTCGGACGGGAAGCTCTGGAAACACCATATATTTT; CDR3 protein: CAITPRTGSSGNTIYF
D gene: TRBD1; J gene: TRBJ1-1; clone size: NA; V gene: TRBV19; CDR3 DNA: TGTGCCAGTTCGCACAACAGGGGCACTGAAGCTTTCTTT; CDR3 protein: CASSHNRGTEAFF
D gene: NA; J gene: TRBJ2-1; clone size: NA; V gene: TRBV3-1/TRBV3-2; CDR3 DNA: TGTGCCAGCAGCCAAGCACAGTACAATGAGCAGTTCTTC; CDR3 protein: CASSQAQYNEQFF
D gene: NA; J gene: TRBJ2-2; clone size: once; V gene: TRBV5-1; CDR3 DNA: TGCGCCAGCGGCCCAGGCCCGAACACCGGGGAGCTGTTTTTT; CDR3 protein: CASGPGPNTGELFF